What follows are 21 T cell receptor beta chains derived from one specimen sequenced in a study of control samples from healthy donors and cancer patients. Sequenced by immunoSEQ multiplex PCR; TCRdb stores in-frame clones only, minus some. Of hundreds of thousands of clones listed, more than 80% were seen once; the top ten hold around 6.4%. The sample taken for sequencing was PBMCs. The receptors shown here come from a man in his forties with head and neck cancer.

The chain recombines TRBV7-3 with TRBJ1-2; D unresolved. The CDR3 length is 13 residues. The V and J ends lost 5 bases and 8 bases respectively, with 15 bases between them. Germline CDR1 and CDR2: SGHTA and FQGTGA. The CDR3 region has the DNA TGTGCCAGCAGCCCCTCAGAAGGCGGCGGCTACACCTTC. It is translated as CASSPSEGGGYTF.

The genes are TRBV12-3 or TRBV12-4 and TRBJ2-3; weak D call: TRBD1 (6 bases). The CDR3 runs to 13 residues. Between the trimmed V and J ends, which lost 6 bases and 6 bases, there was a span of 13 bases. CDR3 sequence reads: CASRVDSPDTQYF. CDR3 sequence (DNA): TGTGCCAGCAGGGTGGACAGCCCGGATACGCAGTATTTT.

The V gene is TRBV11-3, the J gene TRBJ2-1, with D unresolved. CDR1 and CDR2 from the germline V gene are SGHNT and YENEEA. The ends were cut back, 5 bases at V and 3 bases at J, with 8 bases in the middle. The CDR3 is 13 amino acids. The CDR3 reads CASSRSVYNEQFF. CDR3 bases: TGTGCCAGCAGCCGTAGTGTCTACAATGAGCAGTTCTTC.

The chain joins TRBV4-3 to TRBJ2-6; weak D call: TRBD1 (6 bases). The CDR3 has 16 amino acids. Germline CDR1 and CDR2: LGHNA and YSLEER. Trimming pared 4 bases from V and 2 bases from J, leaving 12 bases between. In DNA form, the CDR3 reads TGCGCCAGCAGCCTCCGCAAGGGGGCTGGGGCCAACGTCCTGACTTTC. It specifies CASSLRKGAGANVLTF.

This clone has only one observation. The V call is TRBV7-2, the J call TRBJ2-5, with a possible D match to TRBD2 (6 bases). Germline V gene lookup returns CDR1 SGHTA and CDR2 FQGNSA. Trimming removed 5 bases at V and 5 bases at J, with 9 bases between. The CDR3 is made up of 12 amino acids. The CDR3 loop is CASSRLGETQYF. In nucleotides, the CDR3 is TGTGCCAGCAGCAGACTAGGGGAGACCCAGTACTTC. Combining the CDR3 with reference TRBV7-2 and TRBJ2-5 gives the whole variable domain GAGVSQSPSNKVTEKGKDVELRCDPISGHTALYWYRQSLGQGLEFLIYFQGNSAPDKSGLPSDRFSAERTGGSVSTLTIQRTQQEDSAVYLCASSRLGETQYFGPGTRLLVL.

The chain joins TRBV7-2 to TRBJ1-2; D uncertain. This CDR3 comprises 13 residues. Trimming pared 1 base from V and 4 bases from J, leaving 7 bases between. Germline V CDR1 and CDR2: SGHTA, FQGNSA. The CDR3 region has the DNA TGTGCCAGCAGCTTAGGGGAAGGCTATGGCTACACCTTC. Translating gives CASSLGEGYGYTF.

This sequence joins TRBV28 and TRBJ2-7, with 7 bases identical to TRBD1. The germline V gene has CDR1 MDHEN and CDR2 SYDVKM. This CDR3 region has 16 residues. V shed 6 bases and J 6 bases; nucleotides not matched to a gene: 17. CDR3 protein: CASSLNRDSSPREQYF. CDR3 DNA sequence: TGTGCCAGCAGCCTTAATAGGGACAGTTCACCACGCGAGCAGTACTTC.

The chain uses TRBV11-3 and TRBJ2-1, with a tentative D call TRBD2 (5 bases). CDR1 is SGHNT, CDR2 YENEEA, per germline. The CDR3 contains 13 residues. Trimming stripped 11 bases from V and 4 bases from J, with 15 bases between. This chain's CDR3 is CAPLPGSYNEQFF. CDR3 sequence (DNA): TGTGCCCCCCTTCCGGGGAGTTACAATGAGCAGTTCTTC.

This sequence joins TRBV4-1 and TRBJ2-4; the match to TRBD2 covers 14 bases. From germline, CDR1 is MGHRA and CDR2 YSYEKL. The CDR3 totals 18 residues. The trim removed 4 bases at V and 1 base at J, leaving 6 bases unmatched. CDR3 sequence: CASSPGRTSGRAKNIQYF. The CDR3 DNA reads as TGCGCCAGCAGCCCCGGCCGGACTAGCGGGAGGGCCAAAAACATTCAGTACTTC.

V is TRBV6-4 and J is TRBJ2-7; 8 nucleotides match TRBD1. The CDR3 consists of 16 residues. Germline V gives CDR1 MRHNA, CDR2 SNTAGT. J lost 0 bases, V lost 6 bases, and 10 bases had no gene match. The CDR3 nucleotides are TGTGCCAGCAGGGCACTATGGACAGGGCACTCCTACGAGCAGTACTTC. Protein sequence: CASRALWTGHSYEQYF.

The rearrangement uses TRBV14 and TRBJ2-6, with 8 bases fitting TRBD2. The CDR3 runs 18 residues. The J segment lost 0 bases and the V segment lost 2 bases, leaving 6 bases of the junction unmatched. Germline V CDR1 and CDR2: SGHDN, FVKESK. In DNA form, the CDR3 reads TGTGCCAGCAGCCAAAAAAGCGGGAGCGTCTCTGGGGCCAACGTCCTGACTTTC. Translation: CASSQKSGSVSGANVLTF. The whole variable domain, remainder taken from reference TRBV14 and TRBJ2-6, is EAGVTQFPSHSVIEKGQTVTLRCDPISGHDNLYWYRRVMGKEIKFLLHFVKESKQDESGMPNNRFLAERTGGTYSTLKVQPAELEDSGVYFCASSQKSGSVSGANVLTFGAGSRLTVL.

The sample holds one count of this clone. V and J are TRBV2 and TRBJ1-6; 9 nucleotides agree with TRBD1. CDR3 length: 17 amino acids. J gave up 7 bases and V 6 bases, and 13 bases lay outside the gene matches. Per the germline V gene, CDR1 is SNHLY and CDR2 is FYNNEI. CDR3 nucleotide sequence: TGTGCCAGCAGGGACTCTATTACGGGACAGGGCAATTCACCCCTCCACTTT. This gives the protein CASRDSITGQGNSPLHF.

This chain links TRBV5-4 with TRBJ1-1; 7 nucleotides agree with TRBD1. The J segment lost 4 bases and the V segment lost 2 bases, leaving 2 bases of the junction unmatched. Germline loops: CDR1 SGHNT, CDR2 YYREEE (reference sequence). The CDR3 consists of 13 residues. CDR3 sequence (DNA): TGTGCCAGCAGCTTTCGACAGGGCACTGAAGCTTTCTTT. Translating it yields CASSFRQGTEAFF.

The chain is built from TRBV30 and TRBJ1-2; 7 positions agree with TRBD1. The CDR3 sequence is 11 residues long. Germline V gene lookup returns CDR1 GTSNPN and CDR2 SVGIG (reference sequence). Trimming removed 5 bases from V and 4 bases from J; junction bases left unmatched: 1. This CDR3 reads CAWGTAYGYTF. Here the CDR3 DNA reads TGTGCCTGGGGGACAGCCTATGGCTACACCTTC.

The sample holds one count of this clone. CDR3 protein: CASSQDTLEGNEQFF. The CDR3 DNA is TGTGCCAGCAGCCAAGATACACTAGAAGGCAATGAGCAGTTCTTC. This chain uses TRBV3-1 (or the pseudogene TRBV3-2) with TRBJ2-1; D may be TRBD2 (5 bases). V gave up 0 bases and J gave up 6 bases, with 12 bases separating them. The CDR3 runs to 15 residues. Germline CDR1 reads LGHDT; CDR2 reads YNNKEL (reference sequence).

This clone was seen a single time. This chain links TRBV19 with TRBJ2-7; the D is unclear. The CDR3 runs to 11 residues. Germline assignment: CDR1 LNHDA and CDR2 SQIVND (reference sequence). The V and J ends lost 4 bases and 2 bases respectively, with 3 bases between them. The DNA of the CDR3 is TGTGCCAGTAGTAACACCTACGAGCAGTACTTC. Its protein product is CASSNTYEQYF.

This chain connects TRBV25-1 to TRBJ2-1; no definite D call. This CDR3 is 13 amino acids long. V lost 2 bases and J lost 9, with 11 bases in between. The germline V gene encodes CDR1 MGHDK and CDR2 SYGVNS. In DNA, the CDR3 is TGTGCCAGCAGTGAAGGTGGTGCCATTGAGCAGTTCTTC. It is translated as CASSEGGAIEQFF.

As regards this clone: A junction boundary mismatches the germline segment, possibly from a read error. This rearrangement joins TRBV5-1 to TRBJ1-5; D not certain. This CDR3 has 10 amino acids. Per germline, CDR1 SGHRS and CDR2 YFSETQ. In DNA, the CDR3 is TGCGCCAGCAGCAACCAGCCCCAGCATTTT. It yields the protein CASSNQPQHF.

As regards this clone: The junction departs from the called germline gene at one end, perhaps through a read error. The rearrangement uses TRBV2 and TRBJ2-4, with 8 bases matching TRBD1. Germline V gene data show CDR1 as SNHLY and CDR2 as FYNNEI. CDR3 length equals 13 residues. In DNA, the CDR3 is TGTGCCAGCAGTGACTCAGGGGGCTTCGCGGGCTTCTTC. Its translation: CASSDSGGFAGFF.

The V gene is TRBV2, the J gene TRBJ2-4, with 10 bases lining up with TRBD2. Losses at the gene ends were 11 bases for V and 0 bases for J; bases not matched to a gene: 10. CDR1 is SNHLY, CDR2 FYNNEI, per germline. The CDR3 contains 16 residues. The CDR3 DNA follows: TGTGCCGGGAGCGGGGGGGCCGGTCTAGCCAAAAACATTCAGTACTTC. Translation gives CAGSGGAGLAKNIQYF.

The chain carries TRBV6-5 and TRBJ2-5; 8 bases line up with TRBD2. This CDR3 has 13 residues. With V trimmed by 5 bases and J by 5 bases, 4 bases remained unmatched. Germline V CDR1 and CDR2: MNHEY, SVGAGI. The CDR3 coding sequence is TGTGCCAGCAGTCGAGCGGGAGTGGAGACCCAGTACTTC. This translates into CASSRAGVETQYF.